The TCR beta chain under discussion was sequenced for a study of CD8+ T cells in alopecia areata. Overall study results and limits: Lesional scalp exceeded normal scalp in clonality, especially in alopecia totalis/universalis. There were many expanded lesional clones persisting in scalp and blood during tofacitinib. The presence of one nonresponder keeps the tie between baseline CD8+ expansion and response uncertain.

The treatment was: oral pan-JAK inhibitor, 5-10 mg twice daily. CDR3 length: 13 residues. The V gene's germline CDR1 is SGHRS and CDR2 YFSETQ. V was shortened by 4 bases and J by 8 bases, with 15 bases between the two germline ends. This clone was found many times. Its target is unknown. Once RNA had been extracted, it was reverse transcribed into cDNA to act as the sequencing template. The data were produced by immunoSEQ multiplex PCR, yet TCRdb's version contains in-frame clones alone and is incomplete. This table holds about 210,000 clones, 50% to 60% found once. Specimen: CD4+ T cells sorted from blood, collected at week 4, from a patient treated with tofacitinib. This clonotype was sampled from a human donor with alopecia areata. The chain links TRBV5-1 to TRBJ1-2; D unresolved. In DNA, the CDR3 is TGCGCCAGCAGCACTGACGAACCTCGGGGCTACACCTTC. Protein product: CASSTDEPRGYTF.